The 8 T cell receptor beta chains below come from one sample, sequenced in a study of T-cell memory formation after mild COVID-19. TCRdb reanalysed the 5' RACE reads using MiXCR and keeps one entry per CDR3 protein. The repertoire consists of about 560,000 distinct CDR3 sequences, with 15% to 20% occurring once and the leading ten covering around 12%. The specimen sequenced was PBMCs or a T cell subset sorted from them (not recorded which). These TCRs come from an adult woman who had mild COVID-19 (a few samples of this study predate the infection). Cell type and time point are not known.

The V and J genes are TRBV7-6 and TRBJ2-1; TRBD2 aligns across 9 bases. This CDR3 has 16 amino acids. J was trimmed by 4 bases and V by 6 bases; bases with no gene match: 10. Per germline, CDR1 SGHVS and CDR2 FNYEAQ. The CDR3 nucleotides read TGTGCCAGCAGTCCCCGTAGCGGGAGTGTATACAATGAGCAGTTCTTC. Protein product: CASSPRSGSVYNEQFF.

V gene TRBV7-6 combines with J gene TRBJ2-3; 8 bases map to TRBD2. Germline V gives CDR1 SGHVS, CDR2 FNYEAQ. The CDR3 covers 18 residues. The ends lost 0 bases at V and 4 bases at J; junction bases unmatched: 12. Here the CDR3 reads CASSLALWREVRADTQYF. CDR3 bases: TGTGCCAGCAGCTTAGCCCTCTGGCGGGAGGTGAGGGCAGATACGCAGTATTTT.

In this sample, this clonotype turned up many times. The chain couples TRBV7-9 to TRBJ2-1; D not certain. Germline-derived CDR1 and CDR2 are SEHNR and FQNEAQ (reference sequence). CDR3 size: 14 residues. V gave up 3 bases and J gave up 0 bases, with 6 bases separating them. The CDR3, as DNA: TGTGCCAGCAGCTTTCAGAGCTCCTACAATGAGCAGTTCTTC. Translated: CASSFQSSYNEQFF.

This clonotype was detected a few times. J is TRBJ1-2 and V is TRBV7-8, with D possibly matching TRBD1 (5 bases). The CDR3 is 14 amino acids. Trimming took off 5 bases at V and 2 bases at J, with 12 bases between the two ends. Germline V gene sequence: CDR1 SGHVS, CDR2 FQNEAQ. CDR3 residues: CASSPDPGNYGYTF. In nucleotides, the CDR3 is TGTGCCAGCAGCCCAGACCCAGGGAACTATGGCTACACCTTC. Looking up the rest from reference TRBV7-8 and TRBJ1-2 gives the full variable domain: GAGVSQSPRYKVAKRGQDVALRCDPISGHVSLFWYQQALGQGPEFLTYFQNEAQLDKSGLPSDRFFAERPEGSVSTLKIQRTQQEDSAVYLCASSPDPGNYGYTFGSGTRLTVV.

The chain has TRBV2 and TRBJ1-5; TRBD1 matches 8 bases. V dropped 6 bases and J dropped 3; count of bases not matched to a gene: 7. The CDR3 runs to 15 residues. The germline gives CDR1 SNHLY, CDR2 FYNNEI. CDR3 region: CASRKTGEDNQPQHF. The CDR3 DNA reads TGTGCCAGCAGGAAGACAGGGGAGGACAATCAGCCCCAGCATTTT.

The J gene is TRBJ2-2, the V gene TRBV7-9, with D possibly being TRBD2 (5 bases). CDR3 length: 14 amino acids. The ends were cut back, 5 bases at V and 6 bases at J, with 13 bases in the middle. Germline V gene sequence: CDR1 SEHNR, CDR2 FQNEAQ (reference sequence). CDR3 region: CASSPRGWSGELFF. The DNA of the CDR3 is TGTGCCAGCAGCCCCAGAGGGTGGTCCGGGGAGCTGTTTTTT. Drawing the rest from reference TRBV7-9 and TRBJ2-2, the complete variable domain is DTGVSQNPRHKITKRGQNVTFRCDPISEHNRLYWYRQTLGQGPEFLTYFQNEAQLEKSRLLSDRFSAERPKGSFSTLEIQRTEQGDSAMYLCASSPRGWSGELFFGEGSRLTVL.

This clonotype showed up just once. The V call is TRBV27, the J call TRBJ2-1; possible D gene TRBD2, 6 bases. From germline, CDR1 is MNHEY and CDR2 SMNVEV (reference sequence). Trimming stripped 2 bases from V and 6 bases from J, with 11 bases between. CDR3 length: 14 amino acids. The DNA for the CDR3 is TGTGCCAGCAGTTTACGACTAGAAACCAATGAGCAGTTCTTC. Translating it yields CASSLRLETNEQFF.

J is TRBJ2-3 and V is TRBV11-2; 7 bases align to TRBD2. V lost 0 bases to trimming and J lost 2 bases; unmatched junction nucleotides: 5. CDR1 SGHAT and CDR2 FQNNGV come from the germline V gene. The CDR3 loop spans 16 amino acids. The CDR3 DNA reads TGTGCCAGCAGCTTAGATACGGGAGGACCCACAGATACGCAGTATTTT. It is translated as CASSLDTGGPTDTQYF.